This T cell receptor beta chain was recovered during a study of OX40 agonist ivuxolimab in advanced cancers. Study details: The group had a mean age of 60 years, ranged from about 23 to 85, and was less than 85% male. Study-level results: It was also the case that some nonresponders had low normalized T-cell clonal expansion.

Profiled with immunoSEQ multiplex PCR; TCRdb holds only in-frame clones, not every one. The sample carries approximately 66,000 clones, 65% to 90% recorded once. The CDR3 has 13 residues. The germline V gene has CDR1 MNHEY and CDR2 SVGAGI. Trimming took 6 bases from V and 7 from J, leaving 16 bases between them. Concerning this clone itself: The antigen is not known.

This specimen was CD4+ or CD8+ T cells sorted from blood, taken in a trial of the OX40 agonist ivuxolimab. The source is an adult with an advanced solid tumor such as melanoma, head and neck, liver or kidney cancer. The rearrangement joins TRBV6-5 to TRBJ2-7, with D perhaps matching TRBD1 (5 bases). The CDR3 here is CASSDPGPREQYF. The CDR3 nucleotides read TGTGCCAGCAGCGACCCAGGGCCGCGGGAGCAGTACTTC.